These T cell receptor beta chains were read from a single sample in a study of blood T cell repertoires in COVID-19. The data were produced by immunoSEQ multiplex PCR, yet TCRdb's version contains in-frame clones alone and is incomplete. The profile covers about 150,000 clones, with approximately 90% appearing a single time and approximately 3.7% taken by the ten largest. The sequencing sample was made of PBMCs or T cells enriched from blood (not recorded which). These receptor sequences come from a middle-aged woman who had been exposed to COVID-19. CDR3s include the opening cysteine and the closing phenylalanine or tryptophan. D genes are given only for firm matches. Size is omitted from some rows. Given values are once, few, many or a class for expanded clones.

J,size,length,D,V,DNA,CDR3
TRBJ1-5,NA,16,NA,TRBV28,TGTGCCAGCAACCGGGGGGGCAGGGGCGTGAATCAGCCCCAGCATTTT,CASNRGGRGVNQPQHF
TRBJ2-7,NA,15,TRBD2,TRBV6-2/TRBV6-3,TGTGCCAGCAGTCCGCGGACTAGCGGGTCCTACGAGCAGTACTTC,CASSPRTSGSYEQYF
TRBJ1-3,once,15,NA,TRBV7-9,TGTGCCAGCAGCACGGGTACAGGGTCTGGAAACACCATATATTTT,CASSTGTGSGNTIYF
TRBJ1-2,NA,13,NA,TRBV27,TGTGCCAGCAGTTCCTTGGACATCTATGGCTACACCTTC,CASSSLDIYGYTF
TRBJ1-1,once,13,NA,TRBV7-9,TGTGCCAGCAGCTTAACTCTCGGGACTGAAGCTTTCTTT,CASSLTLGTEAFF
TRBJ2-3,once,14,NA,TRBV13,TGTGCCAGCAGCTACACGACTAGAACAGATACGCAGTATTTT,CASSYTTRTDTQYF
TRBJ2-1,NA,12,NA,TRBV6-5,TGTGCCAGCAGTTTCAGGGGCAATGAGCAGTTCTTC,CASSFRGNEQFF
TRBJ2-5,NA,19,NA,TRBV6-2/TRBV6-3,TGTGCCAGCAGTTTTTCTCCCTTTCTAGGCTCCTTACGTTGGGAGACCCAGTACTTC,CASSFSPFLGSLRWETQYF
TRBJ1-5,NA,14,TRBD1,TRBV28,TGTGCCAGCAGGACAGGGGCCCCAAATCAGCCCCAGCATTTT,CASRTGAPNQPQHF
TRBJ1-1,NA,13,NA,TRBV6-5,TGTGCCAGCCGCCGCGGGGGGTACACTGAAGCTTTCTTT,CASRRGGYTEAFF
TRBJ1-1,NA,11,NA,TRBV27,TGTGCCAGCGGGAGGTACACTGAAGCTTTCTTT,CASGRYTEAFF
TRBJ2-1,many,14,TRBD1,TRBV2,TGTGCCAGCAGGGGTACAGGGGCCTACAATGAGCAGTTCTTC,CASRGTGAYNEQFF
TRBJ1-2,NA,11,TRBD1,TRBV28,TGTGCCAGCAGAGGGACAGGGGTCTACACCTTC,CASRGTGVYTF
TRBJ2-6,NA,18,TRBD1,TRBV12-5,TGTGCTAGTGGTTTGGTACGTCAGGGGGCCTTTGGGGCCAACGTCCTGACTTTC,CASGLVRQGAFGANVLTF
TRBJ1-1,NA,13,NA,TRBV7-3,TGTGCCAGCAGCGGGCAGCAGAACACTGAAGCTTTCTTT,CASSGQQNTEAFF
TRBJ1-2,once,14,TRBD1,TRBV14,TGTGCCAGCAGCCAGCCCGGGACAGGGTATGGCTACACCTTC,CASSQPGTGYGYTF
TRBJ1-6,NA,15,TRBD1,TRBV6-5,TGTGCCAGCAGGTTCCCAGGGGGACCTTATTCACCCCTCCACTTT,CASRFPGGPYSPLHF
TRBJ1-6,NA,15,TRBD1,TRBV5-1,TGCGCCAGCAGCTTGGCCGACAGGGGGAATTCACCCCTCCACTTT,CASSLADRGNSPLHF
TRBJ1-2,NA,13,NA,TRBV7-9,TGTGCCAGCAGCTTACGACAGGACTATGGCTACACCTTC,CASSLRQDYGYTF